A selection of T cell receptor beta chains follows, all from one sample in a study of identical twins. Each CDR3 protein is one row after TCRdb ran MiXCR on the 5' RACE reads. Among hundreds of thousands of distinct CDR3 sequences listed, approximately 6% were seen once. The sequenced sample was naive T cells sorted from blood. The receptors stem from a man aged 18 to 29 in good health. Both conserved end residues are part of each CDR3. A D gene is named only where the DNA matches it firmly. Only part of the rows carry a size: once, few, many, or a class if the clone is expanded.

>NA|TRBJ2-2|few|TRBV6-1|13
TGTGCCAGCAATAACAAGTACACCGGGGAGCTGTTTTTT
CASNNKYTGELFF
>NA|TRBJ2-1|many|TRBV12-3/TRBV12-4|15
TGTGCCAGCAGCCTCAGCGGCCGACCCTACAATGAGCAGTTCTTC
CASSLSGRPYNEQFF
>NA|TRBJ2-2|few|TRBV25-1|17
TGTGCCAGCAGTGAATATAAGGGTTCAGGGTGGACCGGGGAGCTGTTTTTT
CASSEYKGSGWTGELFF
>TRBD1|TRBJ1-3|NA|TRBV24-1|16
TGTGCCACCAGCCCCGGGACAGGGGATCACTTAAACACCATATATTTT
CATSPGTGDHLNTIYF
>NA|TRBJ2-2|few|TRBV7-2|14
TGTGCCAGCAGACTCCGGGGTAACACCGGGGAGCTGTTTTTT
CASRLRGNTGELFF
>TRBD1|TRBJ2-4|few|TRBV2|14
TGTGCCAGCAGACCGGGACAGGGTCTGCACATTCAGTACTTC
CASRPGQGLHIQYF
>TRBD2|TRBJ2-2|many|TRBV20-1|20
TGCAGTGCTAATTTATTCGGGGTTAGCGGGAGGCCCCTGAACACCGGGGAGCTGTTTTTT
CSANLFGVSGRPLNTGELFF
>NA|TRBJ2-5|many|TRBV6-5|14
TGTGCCAGCAGTTACCGGGGCCCTCGGGAGACCCAGTACTTC
CASSYRGPRETQYF
>NA|TRBJ2-7|few|TRBV2|17
TGTGCCAGCAGTGAAGCGCGGAGGGCGCGATCAAACTACGAGCAGTACTTC
CASSEARRARSNYEQYF
>TRBD2|TRBJ2-3|few|TRBV5-6|20
TGTGCCAGCAGCCTCTTGTTGAAGTGGACTAGCGGGAGTAGCTCAGATACGCAGTATTTT
CASSLLLKWTSGSSSDTQYF
>TRBD2|TRBJ2-3|many|TRBV29-1|15
TGCAGCGTTGAAGTCGGAGGACTAGCATTTGGTACGCAGTATTTT
CSVEVGGLAFGTQYF
>NA|TRBJ2-3|NA|TRBV27|13
TGTGCCAGCAGTTTAGGGGGAGACGATACGCAGTATTTT
CASSLGGDDTQYF
>NA|TRBJ1-5|NA|TRBV7-9|14
TGTGCCAGCGGGACACAGGGCCACAATCAGCCCCAGCATTTT
CASGTQGHNQPQHF
>NA|TRBJ2-7|few|TRBV27|15
TGTGCCAGCAGTTCAATACAGGATGCGGGCCACGAGCAGTACTTC
CASSSIQDAGHEQYF
>NA|TRBJ2-1|many|TRBV29-1|14
TGCAGCGCCGGGGTGGAGCTAGTTAGAAATGAGCAGTTCTTC
CSAGVELVRNEQFF
>TRBD1|TRBJ2-3|NA|TRBV11-3|16
TGTGCCAGCAGCCAAGGGGGCACAGTCGGCACAGATACGCAGTATTTT
CASSQGGTVGTDTQYF
>TRBD2|TRBJ2-2|NA|TRBV19|18
TGTGCCAGTGCCCTTATCCCCTGGACTAGCGGGACGGGTGGGGAGCTGTTTTTT
CASALIPWTSGTGGELFF
>TRBD2|TRBJ2-1|many|TRBV4-1|15
TGCGCCAGCAGCCAGGTGACTAGCGGGAGAGATGAGCAGTTCTTC
CASSQVTSGRDEQFF
>NA|TRBJ1-1|many|TRBV12-3/TRBV12-4|13
TGTGCCAGCCAGGACAGCATGAACACTGAAGCTTTCTTT
CASQDSMNTEAFF
>NA|TRBJ1-5|many|TRBV12-3/TRBV12-4|14
TGTGCCAGCAGCCACAGGGTGATCAATCAGCCCCAGCATTTT
CASSHRVINQPQHF
>TRBD2|TRBJ2-5|NA|TRBV3-1|16
TGTGCCAGCAGCCAAGACCCGTGGCGGGAGGCTGAGACCCAGTACTTC
CASSQDPWREAETQYF
>NA|TRBJ2-2|few|TRBV3-1|16
TGTGCCAGCAGATCCGGGACTCCGACGAACACCGGGGAGCTGTTTTTT
CASRSGTPTNTGELFF
>TRBD1|TRBJ2-7|many|TRBV7-9|14
TGTGCCAGCAGCTGGACCACAGGGGCAGAGGAGCAGTACTTC
CASSWTTGAEEQYF
>NA|TRBJ1-4|many|TRBV4-3|15
TGCGCCAGCAGCCAAGAGGGCCCCTATAATGAAAAACTGTTTTTT
CASSQEGPYNEKLFF
>TRBD2|TRBJ2-2|NA|TRBV10-2|17
TGCGCCAGCAGTGAAAGGGCTAGCGGGACCCACACCGGGGAGCTGTTTTTT
CASSERASGTHTGELFF
>NA|TRBJ2-7|few|TRBV20-1|14
TGCAGTGCAAGGAGACACCCCCATTTAATCGAGCAGTACTTC
CSARRHPHLIEQYF
>NA|TRBJ2-7|NA|TRBV4-3|13
TGCGCCAGCAGCGACTTTGCCGGCTACGAGCAGTACTTC
CASSDFAGYEQYF
>TRBD2|TRBJ2-2|NA|TRBV5-1|16
TGCGCCAGCAGCTTCCGGGGGGGGCCGAACACCGGGGAGCTGTTTTTT
CASSFRGGPNTGELFF
>NA|TRBJ2-7|few|TRBV15|14
TGTGCCACCAGCATTGATAGGGGGATGTACGAGCAGTACTTC
CATSIDRGMYEQYF
>NA|TRBJ2-6|many|TRBV5-1|13
TGCGCCAGCAGGCCCGGGACGGACCCCGTCCTGACTTTC
CASRPGTDPVLTF
>NA|TRBJ1-2|NA|TRBV6-2/TRBV6-3|14
TGTGCCAGCAGCCCCGGCAGGCTAGGATACGGCTACACCTTC
CASSPGRLGYGYTF
>TRBD2|TRBJ2-1|NA|TRBV5-6|17
TGTGCCAGCAGCTTGAGGTTTAGACTAGCGATGTACAATGAGCAGTTCTTC
CASSLRFRLAMYNEQFF
>NA|TRBJ2-1|few|TRBV3-1|15
TGTGCCAGCAGCCTCGGACTAAAACTAACCAATGAGCAGTTCTTC
CASSLGLKLTNEQFF
>NA|TRBJ1-1|NA|TRBV11-3|16
TGTGCCAGCAGCTTAGGCGACCGGGAGATTAACACTGAAGCTTTCTTT
CASSLGDREINTEAFF
>TRBD2|TRBJ2-1|many|TRBV10-3|13
TGTGCCACCAGCGGGAGTCTCGACAATGAGCAGTTCTTC
CATSGSLDNEQFF
>TRBD1|TRBJ1-2|many|TRBV5-1|11
TGCGCCAGCAGCGAGGACAGGGACTACACCTTC
CASSEDRDYTF
>TRBD1|TRBJ1-2|NA|TRBV7-2|14
TGTGCCAGCAGCTTAGATAAGGGGGCCCATGGCTACACCTTC
CASSLDKGAHGYTF
>TRBD2|TRBJ2-1|many|TRBV4-2|16
TGTGCCAGCAGCCCTCCGACGGGAGGTCTCTACAATGAGCAGTTCTTC
CASSPPTGGLYNEQFF
>NA|TRBJ2-1|few|TRBV12-3/TRBV12-4|19
TGTGCCAGCAGTTTAAGTGGTACCCGGGACCCCGAAAAGGACAATGAGCAGTTCTTC
CASSLSGTRDPEKDNEQFF
>NA|TRBJ1-1|NA|TRBV5-1|17
TGCGCCAGCAGCCGTTGGATAGGGAAAAAGGTGAACACTGAAGCTTTCTTT
CASSRWIGKKVNTEAFF
>NA|TRBJ2-1|NA|TRBV6-2/TRBV6-3|13
TGTGCCAGCAGTTACTGGGTGGACAATGAGCAGTTCTTC
CASSYWVDNEQFF
>NA|TRBJ2-1|many|TRBV5-1|16
TGCGCCAGCAGCTTGGGACAGGTGAGCTCCTACAATGAGCAGTTCTTC
CASSLGQVSSYNEQFF
>TRBD2|TRBJ2-1|many|TRBV20-1|14
TGCAGTGCTAGGGGACTAGCGGGAGTCACCGAGCAGTTCTTC
CSARGLAGVTEQFF